Following are 21 T cell receptor beta chains from one sample sequenced in a study of T cell changes during pregnancy in multiple sclerosis. The table came from immunoSEQ multiplex PCR; TCRdb's copy has only in-frame clones and leaves some out. The repertoire holds over 55,000 clones, with about nine tenths as singletons. Material: peripheral blood, obtained in the first trimester of pregnancy. These receptors were taken from a female donor with multiple sclerosis, enrolled in a pregnancy study.

V is TRBV7-9 and J is TRBJ2-5; unclear D gene. This CDR3 is 11 amino acids long. CDR1 SEHNR and CDR2 FQNEAQ come from the germline V gene (reference sequence). Trimming removed 5 bases at V and 2 bases at J, with 3 bases between. This chain's CDR3 is CASSVQETQYF. The CDR3 region has the DNA TGTGCCAGCAGCGTACAAGAGACCCAGTACTTC.

This clone was detected only a few times. This chain joins TRBV4-2 and TRBJ2-2; D is possibly TRBD2 (6 bases). Per the germline V gene, CDR1 is LGHNA and CDR2 is YNFKEQ. The V end lost 10 bases, the J end lost 3 bases, and 18 bases lay between the germline ends. This CDR3 region has 15 residues. CDR3 nucleotide sequence: TGTGCCACCCAGCCGGGGGAAACCGACACCGGGGAGCTGTTTTTT. This gives the protein CATQPGETDTGELFF.

This chain uses TRBV4-3 with TRBJ1-1, with D uncertain. The V end lost 0 bases, the J end lost 4 bases, and 12 bases lay between the germline ends. The V gene's germline CDR1 is LGHNA and CDR2 YSLEER. CDR3 length equals 15 residues. The CDR3 spells CASSQERVSGTEAFF. CDR3 in DNA: TGCGCCAGCAGCCAAGAGCGGGTATCAGGCACTGAAGCTTTCTTT.

The genes are TRBV7-3 and TRBJ2-3, with D perhaps matching TRBD2 (6 bases). Germline CDR1 SGHTA, CDR2 FQGTGA. Trimming took 2 bases from V and 7 from J, leaving 16 bases between them. There are 15 residues in the CDR3. Written as DNA, the CDR3 is TGTGCCAGCAGCTTATTAGCGGATACGATAAATACGCAGTATTTT. Its protein is CASSLLADTINTQYF.

This sequence joins TRBV5-6 and TRBJ1-4, with 8 positions matching TRBD1. J lost 0 bases, V lost 4 bases, and 8 bases had no gene match. Germline CDR1 reads SGHDT; CDR2 reads YYEEEE. This CDR3 has 17 residues. CDR3 amino acids: CASSRGQGAATNEKLFF. The CDR3 nucleotides are TGTGCCAGCAGCAGGGGGCAGGGGGCCGCAACTAATGAAAAACTGTTTTTT. Full variable domain (remainder filled in from reference TRBV5-6 and TRBJ1-4): DAGVTQSPTHLIKTRGQQVTLRCSPKSGHDTVSWYQQALGQGPQFIFQYYEEEERQRGNFPDRFSGHQFPNYSSELNVNALLLGDSALYLCASSRGQGAATNEKLFFGSGTQLSVL.

The CDR3 coding sequence is TGTGCCAGTAGTCCCTACAGGGGGCTTGGCACAGATACGCAGTATTTT. This encodes CASSPYRGLGTDTQYF. The genes are TRBV19 and TRBJ2-3, with 9 bases aligning to TRBD1. The CDR3 is 16 amino acids. The germline V gene encodes CDR1 LNHDA and CDR2 SQIVND (reference sequence). V lost 5 bases to trimming and J lost 1 base; unmatched junction nucleotides: 7.

This rearrangement joins TRBV2 to TRBJ2-2; 9 nucleotides line up with TRBD2. This CDR3 has 15 amino acids. Germline trimming cut 3 bases from V and 7 bases from J; bases unmatched to any gene: 6. Germline CDR1 is SNHLY and CDR2 is FYNNEI. The CDR3: CASSDSGSRVGELFF. In nucleotides, the CDR3 is TGTGCCAGCAGTGATAGCGGGAGTAGGGTCGGGGAGCTGTTTTTT. Drawing the rest from reference TRBV2 and TRBJ2-2, the complete variable domain is EPEVTQTPSHQVTQMGQEVILRCVPISNHLYFYWYRQILGQKVEFLVSFYNNEISEKSEIFDDQFSVERPDGSNFTLKIRSTKLEDSAMYFCASSDSGSRVGELFFGEGSRLTVL.

The chain couples TRBV19 to TRBJ1-5, with TRBD1 as a possible D gene (5 bases). CDR3 length: 15 residues. CDR1 and CDR2 from the germline V gene are LNHDA and SQIVND (reference sequence). V lost 0 bases and J 2 bases, leaving 8 bases between the germline ends. The CDR3 sequence: CASSIDGGGNQPQHF. The DNA of the CDR3 is TGTGCCAGTAGTATAGATGGAGGGGGCAATCAGCCCCAGCATTTT. The whole variable domain, filled in from reference TRBV19 and TRBJ1-5, reads DGGITQSPKYLFRKEGQNVTLSCEQNLNHDAMYWYRQDPGQGLRLIYYSQIVNDFQKGDIAEGYSVSREKKESFPLTVTSAQKNPTAFYLCASSIDGGGNQPQHFGDGTRLSIL.

This clone has just a few counts. This chain links TRBV9 with TRBJ1-2, with TRBD1 matching over 7 bases. The germline CDR1 and CDR2 sequences are SGDLS and YYNGEE. The CDR3 sequence is 14 residues long. Trimming removed 4 bases from V and 8 bases from J; junction bases left unmatched: 11. CDR3 coding DNA: TGTGCCAGCAGCCCAAGAGACAGGGAATGGGGCTACACCTTC. This encodes CASSPRDREWGYTF.

The DNA for the CDR3 is TGTGCCAGCAGTTACTCTAAGACTAACTCCGAGCAGTACTTC. Residues: CASSYSKTNSEQYF. The chain links TRBV6-5 to TRBJ2-5, with D perhaps matching TRBD2 (5 bases). The tail of the sequence fits TRBJ2-7 better, so the J call may be wrong. This CDR3 spans 14 amino acids. CDR1 MNHEY and CDR2 SVGAGI come from the germline V gene.

The CDR3 is CASSLGRKTSGSYNEQFF. In DNA form, the CDR3 reads TGTGCCAGCAGCTTGGGTCGGAAAACTAGTGGCTCCTACAATGAGCAGTTCTTC. The chain carries TRBV5-8 and TRBJ2-1, with D possibly being TRBD2 (5 bases). V lost 0 bases to trimming and J lost 0 bases, with 16 bases between them. The germline CDR1 and CDR2 sequences are SGHTS and YDEGEE. The CDR3 spans 18 residues. Variable domain in full (rest from reference TRBV5-8 and TRBJ2-1): EAGVTQSPTHLIKTRGQQATLRCSPISGHTSVYWYQQALGLGLQFLLWYDEGEERNRGNFPPRFSGRQFPNYSSELNVNALELEDSALYLCASSLGRKTSGSYNEQFFGPGTRLTVL.

The chain recombines TRBV30 with TRBJ1-1, with D uncertain. Trimming removed 5 bases from V and 0 bases from J, with 13 bases in between. Germline assignment: CDR1 GTSNPN and CDR2 SVGIG (reference sequence). The CDR3 consists of 14 residues. This CDR3 is CAWESLGMNTEAFF. Written as DNA, the CDR3 is TGTGCCTGGGAATCCCTAGGAATGAACACTGAAGCTTTCTTT.

The chain carries TRBV6-6 and TRBJ1-2; D call uncertain. V was shortened by 4 bases and J by 8 bases, with 20 bases between the two germline ends. Germline CDR1 and CDR2: MNHNY and SVGAGI (reference sequence). CDR3 size: 15 residues. In DNA, the CDR3 is TGTGCCAGCAGTTCCAGGAACCAAAACGCGGGGGGCTACACCTTC. The encoded protein is CASSSRNQNAGGYTF.

The CDR3 here is CSVEQGSFMNTEAFF. The CDR3 nucleotides read TGCAGCGTTGAACAGGGGTCCTTCATGAACACTGAAGCTTTCTTT. The rearrangement joins TRBV29-1 to TRBJ1-1; D may be TRBD1 (6 bases). V was cut by 2 bases and J by 0 bases, with 13 bases left in between. Germline-derived CDR1 and CDR2 are SQVTM and ANQGSEA. CDR3 size: 15 residues.

The rearrangement joins TRBV27 to TRBJ1-5; tentative D call: TRBD1 (5 bases). From germline, CDR1 is MNHEY and CDR2 SMNVEV (reference sequence). Trimming shortened V by 10 bases and J by 1 base, and 17 bases separated the two germline ends. The CDR3 totals 15 residues. CDR3 region: CATKDGGVSNQPQHF. The CDR3 DNA sequence: TGTGCCACCAAGGATGGGGGGGTCAGCAATCAGCCCCAGCATTTT.

The chain is built from TRBV7-9 and TRBJ1-1; D ambiguous. The CDR3 has 14 residues. V gave up 0 bases and J gave up 3 bases, with 8 bases separating them. Germline lookup yields CDR1 SEHNR and CDR2 FQNEAQ (reference sequence). CDR3: CASSLAQQHTEAFF. DNA of the CDR3: TGTGCCAGCAGCTTAGCGCAACAGCACACTGAAGCTTTCTTT.

The V call is TRBV7-3, the J call TRBJ2-1; TRBD2 is a possible D gene (5 bases). CDR1 and CDR2 (germline): SGHTA, FQGTGA. V lost 0 bases and J lost 4, with 10 bases in between. The CDR3 runs to 15 residues. This CDR3 reads CASSLTTSGYNEQFF. The CDR3 DNA sequence: TGTGCCAGCAGCTTAACAACTAGTGGGTACAATGAGCAGTTCTTC.

The chain is built from TRBV19 and TRBJ1-5; D unclear. The CDR3 sequence is 16 residues long. V was clipped by 3 bases and J by 0 bases, with 12 bases between them. The germline gives CDR1 LNHDA, CDR2 SQIVND (reference sequence). CDR3 nucleotides: TGTGCCAGTAGTATTGGAGGATGGGGTAGCAATCAGCCCCAGCATTTT. The encoded protein is CASSIGGWGSNQPQHF.

The chain employs TRBV6-6 and TRBJ1-1; D not certain. Trimming removed 6 bases at V and 4 bases at J, with 9 bases between. CDR1 MNHNY and CDR2 SVGAGI come from the germline V gene (reference sequence). CDR3 length: 12 amino acids. In DNA form, the CDR3 reads TGTGCCAGCAGGGAGCTGGTCACTGAAGCTTTCTTT. Translation: CASRELVTEAFF.

This chain uses TRBV29-1 with TRBJ1-1; tentative D call: TRBD1 (6 bases). The CDR3 totals 14 residues. The ends were cut back, 4 bases at V and 4 bases at J, with 16 bases in the middle. Germline lookup yields CDR1 SQVTM and CDR2 ANQGSEA. In nucleotides, the CDR3 is TGCAGCGTTGGGCACAGGGTATTCGGCACTGAAGCTTTCTTT. It translates to CSVGHRVFGTEAFF.

The rearrangement joins TRBV19 to TRBJ2-5; 11 positions agree with TRBD1. Germline CDR1 reads LNHDA; CDR2 reads SQIVND (reference sequence). CDR3 length equals 15 residues. Trimming at V came to 3 bases and at J to 4 bases, leaving 4 bases not matched to a gene. Here the CDR3 DNA reads TGTGCCAGTAGTATCATCGGGACAGGGGGAGAGACCCAGTACTTC. Translated, it gives CASSIIGTGGETQYF.